This TCR beta chain was documented in a study of shared clonotypes between healthy human individuals. Points from the study as a whole: Across subsets, estimated richness was generally greater for naive than for memory populations.

Method: immunoSEQ multiplex PCR; TCRdb's copy keeps in-frame clones and lacks some. The sample consists of 2 million to 3 million clones, approximately 93% of them appearing once. CDR3 length equals 17 residues. Germline assignment: CDR1 LGHNT and CDR2 FRNRAP. This clone has just one count. Its matching antigen is unknown. One end of the junction is discordant with germline, which a read error may explain. The identical CDR3 is also encoded by other nucleotide sequences in the sample. Donors were healthy HIV-negative adults without recently reported acute infections or vaccinations. The material sequenced was naive CD4+ T cells from PBMCs. Subset defined: CD45RA+ positively selected. The rearrangement uses TRBV12-5 and TRBJ1-3; no reliable D call. This TCR derives from a man aged 18 to 35 in good health. Some clones in this sample may be carry-over from other donors' samples. The CDR3 loop reads CASGSRGDPSSGNTIYF. The CDR3 coding sequence is TGTGCTAGCGGTTCCCGGGGTGATCCGAGCTCTGGAAACACCATATATTTT.